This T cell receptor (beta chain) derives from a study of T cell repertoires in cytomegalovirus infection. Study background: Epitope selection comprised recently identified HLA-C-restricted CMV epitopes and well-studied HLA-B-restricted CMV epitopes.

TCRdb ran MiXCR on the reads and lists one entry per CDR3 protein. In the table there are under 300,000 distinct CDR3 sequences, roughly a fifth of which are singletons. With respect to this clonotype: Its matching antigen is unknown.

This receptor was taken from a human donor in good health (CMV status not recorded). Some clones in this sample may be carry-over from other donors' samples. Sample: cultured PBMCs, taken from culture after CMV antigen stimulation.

CDR3 region: CSVNRPGTSGETQYF. The CDR3, as DNA: TGCAGCGTGAACAGACCCGGGACTAGCGGTGAGACCCAGTACTTC. The chain couples TRBV29-1 to TRBJ2-5; 11 bases agree with TRBD2. Germline CDR1 is SQVTM and CDR2 is ANQGSEA. CDR3 length: 15 residues. Trimming took 6 bases from V and 5 from J; bases not matched to a gene: 11.